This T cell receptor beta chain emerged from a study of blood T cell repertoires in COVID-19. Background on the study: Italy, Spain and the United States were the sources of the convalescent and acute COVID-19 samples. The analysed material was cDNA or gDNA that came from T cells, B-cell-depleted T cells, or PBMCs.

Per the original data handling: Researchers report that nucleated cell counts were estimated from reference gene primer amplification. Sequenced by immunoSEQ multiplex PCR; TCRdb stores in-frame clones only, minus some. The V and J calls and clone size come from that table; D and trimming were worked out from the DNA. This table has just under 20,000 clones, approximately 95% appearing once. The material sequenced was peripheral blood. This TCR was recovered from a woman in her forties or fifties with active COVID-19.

This chain's CDR3 is CASSHAGTSGTNEQFF. The CDR3, as DNA: TGTGCCAGCAGCCATGCCGGGACTAGCGGGACCAATGAGCAGTTCTTC. The chain couples TRBV3-1 (or the pseudogene TRBV3-2) to TRBJ2-1, with TRBD2 matching over 13 bases. There are 16 residues in the CDR3. Per the germline V gene, CDR1 is LGHDT and CDR2 is YNNKEL (reference sequence). V was pared by 3 bases and J by 6 bases, with 5 bases of the junction left unmatched.